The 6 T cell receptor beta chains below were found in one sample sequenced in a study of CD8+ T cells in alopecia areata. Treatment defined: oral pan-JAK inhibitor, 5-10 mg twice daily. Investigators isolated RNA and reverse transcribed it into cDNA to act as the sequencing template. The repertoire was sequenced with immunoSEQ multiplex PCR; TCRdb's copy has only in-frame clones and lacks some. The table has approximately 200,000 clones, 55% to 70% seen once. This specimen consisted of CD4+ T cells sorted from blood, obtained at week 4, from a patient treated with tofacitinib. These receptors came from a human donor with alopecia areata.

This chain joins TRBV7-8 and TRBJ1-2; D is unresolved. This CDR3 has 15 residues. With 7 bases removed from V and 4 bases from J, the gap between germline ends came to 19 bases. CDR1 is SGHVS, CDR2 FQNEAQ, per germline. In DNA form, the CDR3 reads TGTGCCAGCACCACTGGCGGGGAAGGACTCTATGGCTACACCTTC. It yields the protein CASTTGGEGLYGYTF.

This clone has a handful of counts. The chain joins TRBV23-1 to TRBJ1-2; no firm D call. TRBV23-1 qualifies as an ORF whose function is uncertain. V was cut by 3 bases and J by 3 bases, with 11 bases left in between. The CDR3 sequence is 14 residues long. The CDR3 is CASSHQTRDYGYTF. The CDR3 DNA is TGCGCCAGCAGTCACCAAACTCGGGACTATGGCTACACCTTC.

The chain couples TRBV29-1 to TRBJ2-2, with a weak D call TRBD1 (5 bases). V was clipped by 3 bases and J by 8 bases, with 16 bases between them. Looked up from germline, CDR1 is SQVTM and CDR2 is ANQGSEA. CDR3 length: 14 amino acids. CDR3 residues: CSVDSGSLSGELFF. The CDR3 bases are TGCAGCGTTGATTCAGGGTCACTAAGTGGGGAGCTGTTTTTT.

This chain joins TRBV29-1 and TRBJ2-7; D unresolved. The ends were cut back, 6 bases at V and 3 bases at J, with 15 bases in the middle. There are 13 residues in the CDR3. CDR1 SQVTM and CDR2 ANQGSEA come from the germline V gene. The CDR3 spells CSVAGRSNYEQYF. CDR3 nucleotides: TGCAGCGTCGCCGGACGGAGCAACTACGAGCAGTACTTC.

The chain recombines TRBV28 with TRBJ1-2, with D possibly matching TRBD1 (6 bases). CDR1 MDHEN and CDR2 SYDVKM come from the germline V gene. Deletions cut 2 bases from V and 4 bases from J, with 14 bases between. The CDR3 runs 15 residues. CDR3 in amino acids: CASSLVGRGVYGYTF. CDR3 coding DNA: TGTGCCAGCAGTTTAGTTGGCAGGGGTGTCTATGGCTACACCTTC.

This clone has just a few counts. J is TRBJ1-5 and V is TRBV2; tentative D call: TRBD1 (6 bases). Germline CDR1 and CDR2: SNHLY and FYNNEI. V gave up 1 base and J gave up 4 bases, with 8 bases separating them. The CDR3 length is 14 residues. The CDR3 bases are TGTGCCAGCAGTGAAGGGACAGCAAATCAGCCCCAGCATTTT. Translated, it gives CASSEGTANQPQHF.